These 9 T cell receptor beta chains were sequenced from one sample in a study of blood T cell repertoires in COVID-19. Produced via immunoSEQ multiplex PCR; TCRdb's table is partial and in-frame only. Among more than 45,000 clones, roughly nine tenths were seen once, and the ten largest hold about a sixth. Sequencing input: peripheral blood. Receptor source: a man aged 55 to 70 with active or convalescent COVID-19.

This sequence joins TRBV6-1 and TRBJ1-6, with unresolved D. Germline assignment: CDR1 MNHNS and CDR2 SASEGT. Trimming removed 3 bases from V and 7 bases from J, with 16 bases in between. This CDR3 is 16 amino acids long. This CDR3 is CASSDNNPRGNSPLHF. CDR3 DNA: TGTGCCAGCAGTGATAATAACCCACGGGGAAATTCACCCCTCCACTTT.

This rearrangement joins TRBV15 to TRBJ1-5; a weak D match, TRBD1 (6 bases). V lost 3 bases and J 0 bases, leaving 9 bases between the germline ends. The length of the CDR3 is 15 residues. Germline lookup yields CDR1 LNHNV and CDR2 YYDKDF (reference sequence). The CDR3 DNA reads as TGTGCCACCAGCAGGACAGGACATAGCAATCAGCCCCAGCATTTT. Encoded protein: CATSRTGHSNQPQHF.

This clone was seen a handful of times. CDR3 sequence (DNA): TGCGCCAGCAGCTTGGGTCGAGTACAGGGAACGTCCTACGAGCAGTACTTC. This sequence encodes CASSLGRVQGTSYEQYF. The chain couples TRBV5-1 to TRBJ2-7, with D possibly TRBD1 on 6 matching bases. V lost 0 bases, J lost 1 base, and 17 bases lay in between. The CDR3 runs to 17 residues. The germline V gene encodes CDR1 SGHRS and CDR2 YFSETQ.

This sequence joins TRBV5-4 and TRBJ2-2; 10 bases are shared with TRBD1. Trimming took 5 bases from V and 4 from J; bases not matched to a gene: 8. The CDR3 is made up of 16 amino acids. Germline CDR1 SGHNT, CDR2 YYREEE (reference sequence). The CDR3 protein is CASRLLGQGFTGELFF. The CDR3 bases are TGTGCCAGCAGACTCCTGGGACAGGGGTTCACCGGGGAGCTGTTTTTT. Using reference TRBV5-4 and TRBJ2-2 for the parts outside the CDR3, the full variable domain is ETGVTQSPTHLIKTRGQQVTLRCSSQSGHNTVSWYQQALGQGPQFIFQYYREEENGRGNFPPRFSGLQFPNYSSELNVNALELDDSALYLCASRLLGQGFTGELFFGEGSRLTVL.

This clone was seen a single time. This chain connects TRBV2 to TRBJ1-1; 7 bases fit TRBD1. Unmatched junction bases numbered 4, after V lost 5 bases and J lost 4 bases. The germline gives CDR1 SNHLY, CDR2 FYNNEI. The CDR3 runs to 13 residues. CDR3 region: CASSMTGITEAFF. The CDR3 DNA follows: TGTGCCAGCAGTATGACAGGGATCACTGAAGCTTTCTTT.

The genes are TRBV19 and TRBJ1-5; 7 bases map to TRBD1. This CDR3 has 14 residues. Per the germline V gene, CDR1 is LNHDA and CDR2 is SQIVND (reference sequence). With V trimmed by 5 bases and J by 3 bases, 4 bases remained unmatched. Written as DNA, the CDR3 is TGTGCCAGTAGTCGGGACAGCTCCAATCAGCCCCAGCATTTT. Translating gives CASSRDSSNQPQHF.

The V and J genes are TRBV15 and TRBJ1-1; 7 bases align to TRBD1. The CDR3 covers 16 residues. The J segment lost 4 bases and the V segment lost 5 bases, leaving 13 bases of the junction unmatched. The germline CDR1 and CDR2 sequences are LNHNV and YYDKDF (reference sequence). Written as DNA, the CDR3 is TGTGCCACCAGCCGCCAAGTAGGGGGCGCTAGCACTGAAGCTTTCTTT. As protein: CATSRQVGGASTEAFF.

V usage is TRBV5-1 and J usage is TRBJ2-5; 14 nucleotides line up with TRBD2. Germline CDR1 reads SGHRS; CDR2 reads YFSETQ. V was clipped by 7 bases and J by 5 bases; unmatched bases: 10. The CDR3 extends over 16 amino acids. As DNA, the CDR3 is TGCGCCAGCCAAATACCGGGACTAGCGGGGGAGGAGACCCAGTACTTC. Translating gives CASQIPGLAGEETQYF. Complete variable domain (other parts from reference TRBV5-1 and TRBJ2-5): KAGVTQTPRYLIKTRGQQVTLSCSPISGHRSVSWYQQTPGQGLQFLFEYFSETQRNKGNFPGRFSGRQFSNSRSEMNVSTLELGDSALYLCASQIPGLAGEETQYFGPGTRLLVL.

This rearrangement joins TRBV19 to TRBJ1-3; weak D call: TRBD1 (5 bases). Trimming stripped 7 bases from V and 3 bases from J, with 13 bases between. The CDR3 spans 14 residues. Germline CDR1 is LNHDA and CDR2 is SQIVND (reference sequence). The CDR3 DNA sequence: TGTGCCAGTAACAACCAGGGTTATGGAAACACCATATATTTT. Translating it yields CASNNQGYGNTIYF.